These T cell receptor beta chains were read from a single sample in a study of T-cell memory formation after mild COVID-19. A single record per CDR3 protein comes from TCRdb applying MiXCR to the 5' RACE reads. The table lists roughly 580,000 distinct CDR3 sequences, more than 15% of them singletons. What was sequenced was PBMCs or a T cell subset sorted from them (not recorded which). These receptors all come from an adult woman who had mild COVID-19 (a few samples of this study predate the infection). Cell type and time point are not known. Both conserved end residues are part of each CDR3. A D gene is named only where the DNA matches it firmly. Size tells how often a clone was seen (once, few, many) or the class of an expanded clone, and some rows leave it out.

V gene	clone size	D gene	J gene	CDR3 DNA	CDR3 protein
TRBV3-1	NA	TRBD2	TRBJ2-2	TGTGCCAGCAGCCCTCAGCTCGGGGGGACCGGGGAGCTGTTTTTT	CASSPQLGGTGELFF
TRBV7-3	NA	NA	TRBJ2-3	TGTGCCAGCAGCTTAGCAGGGGCCCGCACAGATACGCAGTATTTT	CASSLAGARTDTQYF
TRBV18	NA	TRBD1	TRBJ2-3	TGTGCCAGCTCACCGGACAGGTGGGCCACAGATACGCAGTATTTT	CASSPDRWATDTQYF
TRBV4-3	NA	TRBD1	TRBJ1-2	TGCGCCAGCAGCCAAGATCAGCGGGACAGGGGGCCGAATCGAGGCTACACCTTC	CASSQDQRDRGPNRGYTF
TRBV5-1	NA	NA	TRBJ1-2	TGCGCCAGCAGCTTTGGACAGTTGGAGGGCTACACCTTC	CASSFGQLEGYTF
TRBV4-1	few	NA	TRBJ2-5	TGCGCCAGCAGCCAAGAGTCTAGAGAGACCCAGTACTTC	CASSQESRETQYF
TRBV6-5	few	NA	TRBJ2-7	TGTGCCAGCAGTTACTCTAGGCCGCTAGCGGTACAGGGGGAGCAGTACTTC	CASSYSRPLAVQGEQYF
TRBV20-1	NA	NA	TRBJ1-4	TGCAGTGCTAGAGATCTTAGGGATGGTAATGAAAAACTGTTTTTT	CSARDLRDGNEKLFF
TRBV12-3/TRBV12-4	NA	TRBD1	TRBJ2-1	TGTGCCAGCAGGGACAGGGGGCTCAATGAGCAGTTCTTC	CASRDRGLNEQFF
TRBV3-1	NA	TRBD1	TRBJ2-7	TGTGCCAGCAGCCACACCCTACCGGGACAGGGAAGTCACTACGAGCAGTACTTC	CASSHTLPGQGSHYEQYF
TRBV19	NA	TRBD1	TRBJ1-2	TGTGCCAGTACCGACAGGGTAGCCTATGGCTACACCTTC	CASTDRVAYGYTF
TRBV12-5	few	NA	TRBJ1-1	TGTGCTAGTGGTTTGTTGCCTCGGGAGGGAAACACTGAAGCTTTCTTT	CASGLLPREGNTEAFF
TRBV24-1	NA	NA	TRBJ2-3	TGTGCCACCAGTGTTGCGGGTAGCACAGATACGCAGTATTTT	CATSVAGSTDTQYF
TRBV5-1	few	NA	TRBJ2-3	TGCGCCAGCAGCCAACAGGGAAGGGACACAGATACGCAGTATTTT	CASSQQGRDTDTQYF
TRBV12-3/TRBV12-4	NA	NA	TRBJ2-3	TGTGCCAGCAGTCGGACTAATACGCAGTATTTT	CASSRTNTQYF
TRBV18	NA	NA	TRBJ2-2	TGTGCCAGCTCACCACTCGCGGGTCCCGGGGAGCTGTTTTTT	CASSPLAGPGELFF
TRBV18	many	NA	TRBJ2-3	TGTGCCAGCTCTCGTCAGGCGAACACAGATACGCAGTATTTT	CASSRQANTDTQYF
TRBV7-9	few	TRBD2	TRBJ2-5	TGTGCCAGCAGCCCCACTAGCGGGCCCCGAGAGACCCAGTACTTC	CASSPTSGPRETQYF
TRBV29-1	few	NA	TRBJ2-7	TGCAGCGTTGAACTGTTGAGACAGAGGGAGCAGTACTTC	CSVELLRQREQYF
TRBV12-3/TRBV12-4	NA	NA	TRBJ2-3	TGTGCCAGCAGTTTTGGATCGGTCCCTCTTGACCTGGCGTGGGGCGACACAGATACGCAGTATTTT	CASSFGSVPLDLAWGDTDTQYF
TRBV24-1	few	NA	TRBJ1-1	TGTGCCACCAGTGATTCAAGTACCATGAACACTGAAGCTTTCTTT	CATSDSSTMNTEAFF
TRBV9	few	TRBD2	TRBJ2-1	TGTGCCAGCAGCGTAGTGTCAGCGGGGAATGAGCAGTTCTTC	CASSVVSAGNEQFF